This T cell receptor (beta chain) is from a study of naive and memory T cell subsets. Overall study results and limits: Between naive and memory subsets, TCR abundance power law exponents differed. Over 90% of naive TCR sequences appeared only once after error correction, unlike memory subsets.

This clonotype appeared a few times. What it binds is unknown. The beta constant-region primer was an equimolar mix of two oligonucleotides covering TRBC1 and TRBC2. Nested alpha and beta constant-region primers with the SP2 primer drove four PCR rounds on ligated cDNA. Each CDR3 protein gets one entry after TCRdb re-called the UMI-ligation and nested PCR reads with MiXCR. The sample yields 150,000 or so distinct CDR3 sequences, 15% to 20% seen once. Trimming took 7 bases from V and 7 from J; bases not matched to a gene: 12. The germline V gene encodes CDR1 MDHEN and CDR2 SYDVKM. The CDR3 has 15 residues.

The rearrangement joins TRBV28 to TRBJ1-4; 7 bases line up with TRBD1. The receptor was isolated from a human donor in good health. Sequencing used naive CD4+ T cells from blood. The CDR3 spells CASTIGGQMGEKLFF. In DNA, the CDR3 is TGTGCCAGCACCATAGGGGGCCAGATGGGTGAAAAACTGTTTTTT.